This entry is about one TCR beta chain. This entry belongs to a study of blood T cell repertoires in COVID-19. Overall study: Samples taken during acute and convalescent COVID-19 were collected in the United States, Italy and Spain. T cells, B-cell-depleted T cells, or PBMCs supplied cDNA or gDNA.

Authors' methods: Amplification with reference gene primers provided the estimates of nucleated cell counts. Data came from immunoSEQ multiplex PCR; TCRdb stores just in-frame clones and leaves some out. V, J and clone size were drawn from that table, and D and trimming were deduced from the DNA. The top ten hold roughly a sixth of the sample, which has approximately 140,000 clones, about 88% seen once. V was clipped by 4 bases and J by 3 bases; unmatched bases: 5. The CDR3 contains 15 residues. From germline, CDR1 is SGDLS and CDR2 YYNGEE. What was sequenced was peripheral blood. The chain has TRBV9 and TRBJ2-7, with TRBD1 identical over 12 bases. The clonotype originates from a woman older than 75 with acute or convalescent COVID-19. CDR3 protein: CASSFGTGGSYEQYF. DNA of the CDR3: TGTGCCAGCAGCTTTGGGACAGGGGGCAGCTACGAGCAGTACTTC.